Listed below are T cell receptor beta chains from one sample, sequenced in a study of cytomegalovirus exposure and HLA in healthy donors. Some clones are missing from TCRdb's copy, which holds only in-frame ones; the method was immunoSEQ multiplex PCR. This table has about 98,000 clones, around 85% appearing once. Sample: PBMCs. Receptors originate from a woman in her twenties or thirties in good health and CMV-seronegative. Both conserved end residues are part of each CDR3. D genes are given only for firm matches. Only part of the rows carry a size: once, few, many, or a class if the clone is expanded.

>TRBV11-2|16|TRBJ1-1|-|-
TGTGCCAGCAGCTTCTCTATGGGCTTCTTGAACACTGAAGCTTTCTTT
CASSFSMGFLNTEAFF
>TRBV19|13|TRBJ2-1|-|-
TGTGCCAGTAGTTCACCGGGGTCCAATGAGCAGTTCTTC
CASSSPGSNEQFF
>TRBV2|15|TRBJ1-2|-|TRBD1
TGTGCCAGCAGTGTTCTTAGGGGGCCTAGCTATGGCTACACCTTC
CASSVLRGPSYGYTF
>TRBV15|12|TRBJ2-5|-|-
TGTGCCACCAGCAGCCTTCGAGAGACCCAGTACTTC
CATSSLRETQYF
>TRBV7-6|17|TRBJ2-1|-|-
TGTGCCAGCAGCTGGGGAGCTCTTCGGGGCTCCTACAATGAGCAGTTCTTC
CASSWGALRGSYNEQFF
>TRBV28|17|TRBJ1-2|many|TRBD1
TGTGCCAGCAGTGACCGGGACAGGGCACTTAATAACTATGGCTACACCTTC
CASSDRDRALNNYGYTF
>TRBV5-1|15|TRBJ2-5|-|-
TGCGCCAGCAGCTTGAGGGGGATGGGCCAAGAGACCCAGTACTTC
CASSLRGMGQETQYF
>TRBV19|15|TRBJ2-7|-|-
TGTGCCAGTAGCCGTAGGGGGGGCACCTCCTACGAGCAGTACTTC
CASSRRGGTSYEQYF
>TRBV9|15|TRBJ1-2|-|-
TGTGCCAGCAGCGCCCACGGGAGAGAAGGCTATGGCTACACCTTC
CASSAHGREGYGYTF
>TRBV6-1|15|TRBJ2-7|-|-
TGTGCCAGCACTTGGTTCCGGGACACCGCCTACGAGCAGTACTTC
CASTWFRDTAYEQYF
>TRBV5-1|14|TRBJ2-3|-|-
TGCGCCAGCAGCTTCAACGGAGGCACAGATACGCAGTATTTT
CASSFNGGTDTQYF
>TRBV7-3|14|TRBJ2-7|-|-
TGTGCCAGCAGCTTAATAGGCGGAGCGCCCGAGCAGTACTTC
CASSLIGGAPEQYF
>TRBV10-3|12|TRBJ2-4|once|-
TGTGCCTCCGGGGGTTCCAAAAACATTCAGTACTTC
CASGGSKNIQYF
>TRBV7-9|14|TRBJ1-1|-|-
TGTGCCAGCAGCCTTGTTTTAGGGGACACTGAAGCTTTCTTT
CASSLVLGDTEAFF
>TRBV15|18|TRBJ1-1|-|-
TGTGCCACCAGCAGAGATTACCTAACGATTCAAGGGGACACTGAAGCTTTCTTT
CATSRDYLTIQGDTEAFF
>TRBV4-1|17|TRBJ2-1|-|-
TGCGCCAGCAGAGGGTGGAAAACCGGGACACTAAAAAATGAGCAGTTCTTC
CASRGWKTGTLKNEQFF
>TRBV9|13|TRBJ1-1|-|-
TGTGCCAGCAGCATAGAAATAACCGGAGAGGCTTTCTTT
CASSIEITGEAFF
>TRBV6-5|15|TRBJ2-1|-|TRBD1
TGTGCCAGCAGTTACCGGGACAGTGGGCTCAATGAGCAGTTCTTC
CASSYRDSGLNEQFF
>TRBV7-6|14|TRBJ2-7|-|-
TGTGCCAGCAGCTTAGATGGGGGGATGTACGAGCAGTACTTC
CASSLDGGMYEQYF
>TRBV28|12|TRBJ1-1|-|-
TGTGCCAGCAGACCCACACGGGAGGGAACTTTCTTT
CASRPTREGTFF
>TRBV5-1|19|TRBJ2-2|-|TRBD2
TGCGCCAGCAGTTTGGGGCAGGGGGTGACTAGCGGCTACACCGGGGAGCTGTTTTTT
CASSLGQGVTSGYTGELFF
>TRBV27|17|TRBJ2-7|-|TRBD1
TGTGCCAGCCGCAAATTCATTGCGCAGGGGGCGGAGAACGAGCAGTACTTC
CASRKFIAQGAENEQYF
>TRBV19|17|TRBJ1-4|-|-
TGTGCCAGTAGCCGATGGCCAGGTTCTGCAACTAATGAAAAACTGTTTTTT
CASSRWPGSATNEKLFF
>TRBV27|15|TRBJ1-2|once|-
TGTGCCAGCAGTTTATCTCCCGACAGCCGCTATGGCTACACCTTC
CASSLSPDSRYGYTF
>TRBV7-9|14|TRBJ1-2|-|-
TGTGCCAGCAGCCGGGTTGCGGGAGACTATGGCTACACCTTC
CASSRVAGDYGYTF
>TRBV7-6|15|TRBJ1-2|-|TRBD1
TGTGCCAGCAGCCCAGGGGTGGACAGGGCCTATGGCTACACCTTC
CASSPGVDRAYGYTF
>TRBV5-1|18|TRBJ1-4|-|-
TGCGCCAGCAGCACGGGGAGGAGCGGAAGTCTCGGTAATGAAAAACTGTTTTTT
CASSTGRSGSLGNEKLFF
>TRBV5-1|16|TRBJ2-7|-|-
TGCGCCAGCAGCTTGGGCCCAAACCAAGCGGTGGGGGAGCAGTACTTC
CASSLGPNQAVGEQYF
>TRBV7-3|14|TRBJ2-3|once|TRBD2
TGTGCCAGCAGCCTTAGCGGGGGGAGCAATACGCAGTATTTT
CASSLSGGSNTQYF
>TRBV2|14|TRBJ1-1|-|-
TGTGCCAGCATTGCTAGACCCCCGAACACTGAAGCTTTCTTT
CASIARPPNTEAFF
>TRBV10-3|15|TRBJ1-1|-|TRBD1
TGTGCCATCAGTGGTCCGACAGGGGGTTACACTGAAGCTTTCTTT
CAISGPTGGYTEAFF
>TRBV5-1|16|TRBJ2-1|-|-
TGCGCCAGCAGCTTAGGGGTGGCGGGGTCCTACAATGAGCAGTTCTTC
CASSLGVAGSYNEQFF
>TRBV2|14|TRBJ1-4|once|-
TGTGCCAGCAGTGAGAACAGTGCATGGGAAAAACTGTTTTTT
CASSENSAWEKLFF
>TRBV29-1|14|TRBJ2-7|-|TRBD1
TGCAGCGCCCGAACAGGACAGGGGGCCTACGAGCAGTACTTC
CSARTGQGAYEQYF
>TRBV5-4|14|TRBJ1-1|-|-
TGTGCCAGCAGCAACAGGGTATTGGACACTGAAGCTTTCTTT
CASSNRVLDTEAFF
>TRBV5-5|13|TRBJ2-1|-|-
TGTGCCAGCAGCGTCCTAGGCGACAATGAGCAGTTCTTC
CASSVLGDNEQFF
>TRBV18|15|TRBJ1-5|-|-
TGTGCCAGCTCCGGTAATGGGGGGAGAGATCAGCCCCAGCATTTT
CASSGNGGRDQPQHF
>TRBV6-1|18|TRBJ2-6|-|TRBD2
TGTGCCAGCAGTGAACTGGTAGCGGGGGGATCTGGGGCCAACGTCCTGACTTTC
CASSELVAGGSGANVLTF